This T cell receptor beta chain was documented in a study of blood T cell repertoires in COVID-19. Assay used: immunoSEQ multiplex PCR; TCRdb lists only in-frame clones, some missing. Seen here are about 490,000 clones, over 75% observed once, and the top ten hold roughly 3.2%. Looked up from germline, CDR1 is SQVTM and CDR2 is ANQGSEA. The CDR3 has 12 amino acids. The V and J ends lost 7 bases and 9 bases, in that order; junction bases with no gene match: 6. Sequencing input: peripheral blood. The TCR originated in a human donor in a cohort sampled during active COVID-19. The chain uses TRBV29-1 and TRBJ2-2; 9 bases agree with TRBD1. The CDR3 sequence: CSARTGGRELFF. The DNA of the CDR3 is TGCAGCGCCCGAACAGGGGGCAGGGAGCTGTTTTTT.